One and the same sample provided the 20 T cell receptor beta chains below, sequenced in a study of T-cell memory formation after mild COVID-19. TCRdb used MiXCR to reprocess the 5' RACE reads, holding one entry per CDR3 protein. The data contain fewer than 650,000 distinct CDR3 sequences, less than 25% of them singletons. The sequencing input was PBMCs or a T cell subset sorted from them (not recorded which). These receptors were collected from an adult woman who had mild COVID-19 (a few samples of this study predate the infection). Cell type and time point are not known.

This clonotype was recorded many times. The chain couples TRBV19 to TRBJ2-1, with 11 bases identical to TRBD2. Germline loops: CDR1 LNHDA, CDR2 SQIVND (reference sequence). The trim removed 6 bases at V and 10 bases at J, leaving 8 bases unmatched. The CDR3 loop spans 14 amino acids. CDR3 in amino acids: CASSGGLAEWEQFF. Here the CDR3 DNA reads TGTGCCAGTAGCGGGGGACTAGCGGAGTGGGAGCAGTTCTTC.

This rearrangement joins TRBV5-5 to TRBJ2-5; D unresolved. This CDR3 spans 12 amino acids. V lost 4 bases, J lost 6 bases, and 10 bases lay in between. Germline V lookup: CDR1 SGHKS, CDR2 YYEKEE (reference sequence). Written as DNA, the CDR3 is TGTGCCAGCAGCCACCTAGGGAAGACCCAGTACTTC. As protein: CASSHLGKTQYF. Using reference TRBV5-5 and TRBJ2-5 for the parts outside the CDR3, the full variable domain is DAGVTQSPTHLIKTRGQQVTLRCSPISGHKSVSWYQQVLGQGPQFIFQYYEKEERGRGNFPDRFSARQFPNYSSELNVNALLLGDSALYLCASSHLGKTQYFGPGTRLLVL.

V is TRBV19 and J is TRBJ1-5, with D perhaps matching TRBD1 (6 bases). V was clipped by 2 bases and J by 5 bases, with 13 bases between them. From germline, CDR1 is LNHDA and CDR2 SQIVND (reference sequence). This CDR3 spans 15 amino acids. Here the CDR3 reads CASSIITGFDQPQHF. CDR3 nucleotide sequence: TGTGCCAGTAGTATAATCACAGGGTTTGATCAGCCCCAGCATTTT.

This clonotype was seen at least ten times. The gene calls are TRBV12-3 or TRBV12-4 and TRBJ2-1, with D perhaps matching TRBD2 (7 bases). Trimming removed 3 bases from V and 8 bases from J, with 11 bases in between. There are 13 residues in the CDR3. CDR3: CASSLGGGDEQFF. The CDR3 nucleotides are TGTGCCAGCAGTTTGGGCGGGGGCGATGAGCAGTTCTTC.

The V gene is TRBV7-9, the J gene TRBJ2-1; TRBD2 matches 8 bases. Germline trimming cut 5 bases from V and 8 bases from J; bases unmatched to any gene: 8. Germline CDR1 is SEHNR and CDR2 is FQNEAQ (reference sequence). This CDR3 has 14 amino acids. The CDR3 sequence: CASSPGGALDEQFF. CDR3 DNA sequence: TGTGCCAGCAGCCCGGGGGGGGCGCTGGATGAGCAGTTCTTC.

The V call is TRBV3-1, the J call TRBJ1-3; the D gene is possibly TRBD1 (5 bases). The germline V and J ends were trimmed by 4 bases and 3 bases, with 16 bases remaining between them. Germline CDR1 is LGHDT and CDR2 is YNNKEL (reference sequence). The CDR3 has 16 residues. CDR3 nucleotide sequence: TGTGCCAGCAGCCTAAGGGGACCAAAAGGTGGAAACACCATATATTTT. Translation: CASSLRGPKGGNTIYF.

This clonotype has a handful of counts. The chain is built from TRBV3-1 and TRBJ2-3; D tentatively fits TRBD1 or TRBD2 (6 bases each). Germline CDR1 and CDR2: LGHDT and YNNKEL (reference sequence). The CDR3 sequence is 13 residues long. V lost 8 bases and J lost 3, with 12 bases in between. This CDR3 is CASSKGGTDTQYF. The CDR3 coding sequence is TGTGCCAGCTCGAAAGGGGGGACAGATACGCAGTATTTT.

This clonotype was seen a handful of times. The chain is built from TRBV11-2 and TRBJ2-1, with TRBD1 matching over 8 bases. CDR1 is SGHAT and CDR2 is FQNNGV in the germline V gene. The V and J ends lost 6 bases and 8 bases, in that order; junction bases with no gene match: 15. This CDR3 spans 16 amino acids. The CDR3 sequence: CASSITPGTGRDEQFF. CDR3 DNA sequence: TGTGCCAGCAGTATAACCCCCGGGACAGGTAGGGATGAGCAGTTCTTC.

The chain links TRBV7-9 to TRBJ2-5; TRBD2 matches at 7 bases. CDR3 length: 16 amino acids. From germline, CDR1 is SEHNR and CDR2 FQNEAQ (reference sequence). J gave up 5 bases and V 1 base, and 10 bases lay outside the gene matches. CDR3 region: CASSLGSASGAETQYF. CDR3 nucleotides: TGTGCCAGCAGCTTAGGGTCGGCTAGCGGCGCGGAGACCCAGTACTTC.

This clonotype was counted a few times. The gene calls are TRBV5-1 and TRBJ2-1; either TRBD1 or TRBD2 may fit D (5 bases each). CDR1 and CDR2 from the germline V gene are SGHRS and YFSETQ. CDR3 length equals 13 residues. Trimming cost V 1 base and J 6 bases, with 8 bases left between them. CDR3 loop: CASSLWDPNEQFF. The CDR3 nucleotides are TGCGCCAGCAGCTTGTGGGACCCCAATGAGCAGTTCTTC.

Only a few counts were recorded for this clonotype. The chain carries TRBV5-4 and TRBJ2-1; 7 bases map to TRBD1. The germline V gene encodes CDR1 SGHNT and CDR2 YYREEE (reference sequence). V was clipped by 4 bases and J by 0 bases; unmatched bases: 7. There are 16 residues in the CDR3. CDR3 DNA: TGTGCCAGCAGCGCCCAGACAGGGCCCTCCTACAATGAGCAGTTCTTC. Its translation: CASSAQTGPSYNEQFF.

This chain joins TRBV12-3 or TRBV12-4 and TRBJ1-2, with D unresolved. CDR3 length: 13 residues. The ends were cut back, 7 bases at V and 4 bases at J, with 13 bases in the middle. CDR3 sequence reads: CASTSDGPYGYTF. In DNA form, the CDR3 reads TGTGCCAGCACTTCGGACGGGCCCTATGGCTACACCTTC.

This clonotype has a handful of counts. CDR3 amino acids: CASKTSGGSTDTQYF. Written as DNA, the CDR3 is TGCGCCAGCAAGACTAGCGGAGGCAGCACAGATACGCAGTATTTT. The chain couples TRBV5-1 to TRBJ2-3; 9 bases match TRBD2. Germline lookup yields CDR1 SGHRS and CDR2 YFSETQ. This CDR3 has 15 amino acids. V dropped 6 bases and J dropped 0; count of bases not matched to a gene: 5.

The V and J genes are TRBV5-1 and TRBJ2-2, with a weak D call TRBD2 (5 bases). The CDR3 runs to 15 residues. Germline V gene data show CDR1 as SGHRS and CDR2 as YFSETQ. With 4 bases removed from V and 6 bases from J, the gap between germline ends came to 16 bases. CDR3 bases: TGCGCCAGCAGCCCCCAGGACTCTAGGTCCGGGGAGCTGTTTTTT. This translates into CASSPQDSRSGELFF.

The table lists this clonotype with many counts. The chain is built from TRBV7-9 and TRBJ1-5; D unresolved. Germline assignment: CDR1 SEHNR and CDR2 FQNEAQ (reference sequence). Trimming removed 6 bases at V and 5 bases at J, with 8 bases between. The CDR3 covers 12 residues. CDR3 loop: CASRSGDQPQHF. CDR3 coding DNA: TGTGCCAGCAGATCGGGTGATCAGCCCCAGCATTTT.

The DNA of the CDR3 is TGCGCCAGCAGCCAAGATAGAGGATTCGGACAGAGTAATGAAAAACTGTTTTTT. Amino acid sequence: CASSQDRGFGQSNEKLFF. This sequence joins TRBV4-1 and TRBJ1-4; tentative D call: TRBD1 (6 bases). The CDR3 totals 18 residues. CDR1 is MGHRA and CDR2 is YSYEKL in the germline V gene. Trimming removed 0 bases from V and 4 bases from J, with 18 bases in between.

This clonotype has more than one count but fewer than ten. V and J are TRBV5-1 and TRBJ2-2; no clear D gene. V gave up 4 bases and J gave up 3 bases, with 13 bases separating them. Germline V gives CDR1 SGHRS, CDR2 YFSETQ. CDR3 length: 15 residues. Written as DNA, the CDR3 is TGCGCCAGCAGCCGTGCCCGTAGGGACACCGGGGAGCTGTTTTTT. This codes for CASSRARRDTGELFF.

This rearrangement joins TRBV7-6 to TRBJ2-7, with D possibly matching TRBD1 (6 bases). From germline, CDR1 is SGHVS and CDR2 FNYEAQ. This CDR3 is 12 amino acids long. V shed 3 bases and J shed 6 bases, with 9 bases lying between them. In DNA form, the CDR3 reads TGTGCCAGCAGCTTTCAGGGGCTCGAGCAGTACTTC. Translated: CASSFQGLEQYF.

This sequence joins TRBV6-1 and TRBJ2-7; 7 nucleotides match TRBD1. Trimming removed 1 base from V and 3 bases from J; junction bases left unmatched: 6. Germline V CDR1 and CDR2: MNHNS, SASEGT. The CDR3 contains 15 residues. The CDR3 coding sequence is TGTGCCAGCAGTGAAGGTTGGGGACAGAGCTACGAGCAGTACTTC. Translating gives CASSEGWGQSYEQYF.

This clonotype was observed a few times. This sequence joins TRBV5-6 and TRBJ2-6, with D uncertain. CDR1 is SGHDT and CDR2 is YYEEEE in the germline V gene. There are 16 residues in the CDR3. V lost 0 bases to trimming and J lost 0 bases, with 7 bases between them. The CDR3 nucleotides are TGTGCCAGCAGCTTGGCGGATGGCTCTGGGGCCAACGTCCTGACTTTC. Translation gives CASSLADGSGANVLTF.